Given below is one T cell receptor beta chain in context. The antigen remains undetermined. These data belong to a study of cytomegalovirus exposure and HLA in healthy donors. Study-wide findings and caveats: Analysis performed later showed TCR beta chains linked to HLA being more clonally expanded than equally common others. Sequencing probably produced one cluster of sequence variants that were highly shared. Follow-up analysis seemed to connect common viral pathogens with several of the most significant clusters identified. Later analysis identified a missense DCLRE1C variant that was linked to TCR beta V- and J-gene trimming.

Researchers ran the PCR with 60 Vbeta and 13 Jbeta primers. Assay used: immunoSEQ multiplex PCR; TCRdb lists only in-frame clones, some missing. The repertoire holds 90,000 to 150,000 clones, with over 60% as singletons. What was sequenced was PBMCs. The TCR comes from a female donor in good health and CMV-seronegative.

CDR3 protein: CATSRDLTSGANVLTF. CDR3 nucleotides: TGTGCCACCAGCAGAGATCTAACTTCTGGGGCCAACGTCCTGACTTTC. The chain has TRBV15 and TRBJ2-6, with D hard to call. Germline CDR1 and CDR2: LNHNV and YYDKDF (reference sequence). Trimming stripped 0 bases from V and 1 base from J, with 7 bases between. The CDR3 has 16 amino acids.